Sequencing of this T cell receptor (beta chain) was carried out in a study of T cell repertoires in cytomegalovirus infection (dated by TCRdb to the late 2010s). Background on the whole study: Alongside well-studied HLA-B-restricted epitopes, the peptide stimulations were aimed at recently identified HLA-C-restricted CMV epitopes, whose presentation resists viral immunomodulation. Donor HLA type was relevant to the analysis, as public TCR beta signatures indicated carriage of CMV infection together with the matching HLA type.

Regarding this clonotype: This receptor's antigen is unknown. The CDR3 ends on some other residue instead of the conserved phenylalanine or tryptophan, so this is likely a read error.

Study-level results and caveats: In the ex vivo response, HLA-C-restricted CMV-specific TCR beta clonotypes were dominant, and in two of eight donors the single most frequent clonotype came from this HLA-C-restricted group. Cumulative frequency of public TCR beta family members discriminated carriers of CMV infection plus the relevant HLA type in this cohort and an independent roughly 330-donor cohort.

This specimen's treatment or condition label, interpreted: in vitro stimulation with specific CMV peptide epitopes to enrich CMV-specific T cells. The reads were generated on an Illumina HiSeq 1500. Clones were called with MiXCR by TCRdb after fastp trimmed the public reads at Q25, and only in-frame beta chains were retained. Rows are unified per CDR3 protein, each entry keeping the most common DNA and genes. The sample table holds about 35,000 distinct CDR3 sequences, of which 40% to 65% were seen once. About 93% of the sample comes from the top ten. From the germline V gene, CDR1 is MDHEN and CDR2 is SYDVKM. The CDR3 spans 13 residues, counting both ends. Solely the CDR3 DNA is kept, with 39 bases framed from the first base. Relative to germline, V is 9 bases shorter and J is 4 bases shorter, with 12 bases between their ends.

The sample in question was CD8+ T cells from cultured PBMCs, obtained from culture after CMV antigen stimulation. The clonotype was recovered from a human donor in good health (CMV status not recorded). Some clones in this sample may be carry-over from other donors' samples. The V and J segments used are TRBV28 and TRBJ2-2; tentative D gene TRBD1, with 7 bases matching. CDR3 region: CASRQGGTGELFS. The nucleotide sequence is TGTGCCAGTCGACAGGGAGGCACCGGGGAGCTGTTTTCT.